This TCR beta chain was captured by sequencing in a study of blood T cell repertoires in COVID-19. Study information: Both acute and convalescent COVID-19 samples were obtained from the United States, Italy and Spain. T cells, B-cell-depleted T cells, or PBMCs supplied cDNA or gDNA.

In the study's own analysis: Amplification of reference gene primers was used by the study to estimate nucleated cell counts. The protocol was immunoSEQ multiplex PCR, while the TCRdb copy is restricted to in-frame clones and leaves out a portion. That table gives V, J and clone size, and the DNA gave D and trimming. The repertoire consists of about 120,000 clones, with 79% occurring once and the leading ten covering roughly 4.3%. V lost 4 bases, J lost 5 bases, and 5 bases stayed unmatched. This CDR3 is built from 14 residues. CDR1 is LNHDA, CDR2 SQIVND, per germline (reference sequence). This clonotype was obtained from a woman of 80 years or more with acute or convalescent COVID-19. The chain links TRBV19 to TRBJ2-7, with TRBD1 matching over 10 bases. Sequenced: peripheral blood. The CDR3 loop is CASSNMGQGNEQYF. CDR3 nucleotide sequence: TGTGCCAGTAGTAACATGGGACAGGGGAACGAGCAGTACTTC.